The 26 T cell receptor beta chains below were found in one sample sequenced in a study of T-cell memory formation after mild COVID-19. TCRdb reanalysed the 5' RACE reads using MiXCR and keeps one entry per CDR3 protein. The sample has about 470,000 distinct CDR3 sequences; 20% to 30% are singletons. Sequences were obtained from PBMCs or a T cell subset sorted from them (not recorded which). These receptors were collected from an adult woman who had mild COVID-19 (a few samples of this study predate the infection). Cell type and time point are not known.

Ten or more counts support this clonotype. This chain uses TRBV7-9 with TRBJ2-7; 9 bases align to TRBD2. This CDR3 region has 15 residues. CDR1 SEHNR and CDR2 FQNEAQ come from the germline V gene (reference sequence). The V gene end was trimmed by 5 bases and the J gene end by 5 bases; junction bases not matched to a gene: 10. The CDR3 bases are TGTGCCAGCAGCAAAGCTCTACTAGCGGGTAACGAGCAGTACTTC. This sequence encodes CASSKALLAGNEQYF.

CDR3 in DNA: TGCGCCAGCAGCTCGGGACTAGCGGGAGGAGCCGCTAGCACAGATACGCAGTATTTT. It codes for CASSSGLAGGAASTDTQYF. This chain connects TRBV5-1 to TRBJ2-3, with 15 bases matching TRBD2. This CDR3 comprises 19 residues. CDR1 and CDR2 from the germline V gene are SGHRS and YFSETQ. Trimming took 3 bases from V and 0 from J; bases not matched to a gene: 8. Full variable domain (outside the CDR3, taken from reference TRBV5-1 and TRBJ2-3): KAGVTQTPRYLIKTRGQQVTLSCSPISGHRSVSWYQQTPGQGLQFLFEYFSETQRNKGNFPGRFSGRQFSNSRSEMNVSTLELGDSALYLCASSSGLAGGAASTDTQYFGPGTRLTVL.

The V gene is TRBV9, the J gene TRBJ2-5; D call uncertain. CDR3 length: 15 residues. V dropped 4 bases and J dropped 5 bases, with 18 bases sitting between them. Germline V gene lookup returns CDR1 SGDLS and CDR2 YYNGEE. CDR3 region: CASSPRDGFRETQYF. The CDR3 DNA is TGTGCCAGCAGCCCGCGCGACGGGTTCCGTGAGACCCAGTACTTC. Drawing the rest from reference TRBV9 and TRBJ2-5, the complete variable domain is DSGVTQTPKHLITATGQRVTLRCSPRSGDLSVYWYQQSLDQGLQFLIQYYNGEERAKGNILERFSAQQFPDLHSELNLSSLELGDSALYFCASSPRDGFRETQYFGPGTRLLVL.

This clonotype was counted only a few times. The rearrangement uses TRBV12-3 or TRBV12-4 and TRBJ2-7; D is possibly TRBD1 (6 bases). This CDR3 comprises 12 residues. V lost 8 bases and J lost 0, with 8 bases in between. This CDR3 is CASQGHSYEQYF. The CDR3 nucleotides read TGTGCCAGCCAGGGGCACTCCTACGAGCAGTACTTC.

The chain has TRBV11-2 and TRBJ1-1; TRBD1 might be the D (6 bases). The CDR3 length is 15 residues. V was cut by 2 bases and J by 1 base, with 11 bases left in between. Germline CDR1 and CDR2: SGHAT and FQNNGV. CDR3 DNA: TGTGCCAGCAGCTTATCAGGGGTACAGAACACTGAAGCTTTCTTT. Amino acids: CASSLSGVQNTEAFF.

The gene calls are TRBV24-1 and TRBJ2-1, with D perhaps matching TRBD1 (5 bases). Deletions cut 5 bases from V and 8 bases from J, with 12 bases between. This CDR3 spans 13 amino acids. The V gene's germline CDR1 is KGHDR and CDR2 SFDVKD. CDR3 amino acids: CATSARSRDEQFF. As DNA, the CDR3 is TGTGCCACCAGTGCCAGGAGCAGGGATGAGCAGTTCTTC.

The J gene is TRBJ2-5, the V gene TRBV9; TRBD2 matches at 7 bases. The germline V gene has CDR1 SGDLS and CDR2 YYNGEE. With V trimmed by 0 bases and J by 7 bases, 3 bases remained unmatched. The CDR3 covers 13 residues. The CDR3 DNA reads as TGTGCCAGCAGCGTAGGGGAGGGGACGACCCAGTACTTC. Residues: CASSVGEGTTQYF. Full variable domain (missing parts from reference TRBV9 and TRBJ2-5): DSGVTQTPKHLITATGQRVTLRCSPRSGDLSVYWYQQSLDQGLQFLIQYYNGEERAKGNILERFSAQQFPDLHSELNLSSLELGDSALYFCASSVGEGTTQYFGPGTRLLVL.

This clonotype was seen only a few times. J is TRBJ2-3 and V is TRBV7-9, with 14 bases fitting TRBD2. The CDR3 has 21 residues. The germline V gene encodes CDR1 SEHNR and CDR2 FQNEAQ (reference sequence). V dropped 0 bases and J dropped 6; count of bases not matched to a gene: 17. In nucleotides, the CDR3 is TGTGCCAGCAGCTTAGCCCGAATTTTCTCCGGGACTAGCGGGGGAGGGGATACGCAGTATTTT. Its protein product is CASSLARIFSGTSGGGDTQYF.

This chain links TRBV5-1 with TRBJ2-7, with D hard to call. Trimming cost V 0 bases and J 3 bases, with 16 bases left between them. CDR1 and CDR2 (germline): SGHRS, YFSETQ. The CDR3 has 16 residues. CDR3 in amino acids: CASSLDGSSNYYEQYF. Here the CDR3 DNA reads TGCGCCAGCAGCTTGGATGGTTCCAGTAACTACTACGAGCAGTACTTC. Complete variable domain (other parts from reference TRBV5-1 and TRBJ2-7): KAGVTQTPRYLIKTRGQQVTLSCSPISGHRSVSWYQQTPGQGLQFLFEYFSETQRNKGNFPGRFSGRQFSNSRSEMNVSTLELGDSALYLCASSLDGSSNYYEQYFGPGTRLTVT.

V usage is TRBV4-1 and J usage is TRBJ1-2, with 12 bases that match TRBD1. V lost 1 base, J lost 5 bases, and 8 bases stayed unmatched. CDR1 MGHRA and CDR2 YSYEKL come from the germline V gene. This CDR3 comprises 17 residues. The CDR3 reads CASSQVAGQGAWYGYTF. The CDR3 DNA reads TGCGCCAGCAGCCAAGTTGCGGGACAGGGGGCATGGTATGGCTACACCTTC.

The chain is built from TRBV30 and TRBJ2-3, with D hard to call. The germline V gene has CDR1 GTSNPN and CDR2 SVGIG (reference sequence). Trimming took 2 bases from V and 2 from J, leaving 17 bases between them. The length of the CDR3 is 16 residues. The CDR3 nucleotides are TGTGCCTGGAGTAACCGAAGGACCGGAACCACAGATACGCAGTATTTT. Translating gives CAWSNRRTGTTDTQYF. Full variable domain (outside the CDR3, taken from reference TRBV30 and TRBJ2-3): SQTIHQWPATLVQPVGSPLSLECTVEGTSNPNLYWYRQAAGRGLQLLFYSVGIGQISSEVPQNLSASRPQDRQFILSSKKLLLSDSGFYLCAWSNRRTGTTDTQYFGPGTRLTVL.

There are a few counts of this clonotype. The chain links TRBV29-1 to TRBJ1-1; 11 nucleotides match TRBD1. Germline CDR1 SQVTM, CDR2 ANQGSEA. V shed 4 bases and J 5 bases; nucleotides not matched to a gene: 3. This CDR3 comprises 13 residues. CDR3 protein: CSVVGDRGTEAFF. As DNA, the CDR3 is TGCAGCGTTGTCGGGGACAGGGGGACTGAAGCTTTCTTT.

The gene calls are TRBV7-9 and TRBJ1-3; no clear D gene. CDR1 is SEHNR, CDR2 FQNEAQ, per germline (reference sequence). There are 14 residues in the CDR3. V dropped 4 bases and J dropped 4 bases, with 11 bases sitting between them. The CDR3 spells CASSSLGRGNTIYF. Written as DNA, the CDR3 is TGTGCCAGCAGCTCGCTAGGGAGGGGAAACACCATATATTTT.

The rearrangement joins TRBV2 to TRBJ1-2; 9 positions agree with TRBD1. Germline V gene data show CDR1 as SNHLY and CDR2 as FYNNEI. This CDR3 is built from 13 residues. Losses at the gene ends were 7 bases for V and 4 bases for J; bases not matched to a gene: 4. CDR3 amino acids: CASKMTGGYGYTF. In DNA form, the CDR3 reads TGTGCCAGCAAGATGACAGGGGGCTATGGCTACACCTTC.

The chain couples TRBV11-2 to TRBJ2-3; the match to TRBD1 covers 9 bases. The CDR3 spans 15 residues. With V trimmed by 7 bases and J by 5 bases, 10 bases remained unmatched. Germline V CDR1 and CDR2: SGHAT, FQNNGV. The CDR3 bases are TGTGCCAGCACCCAGTGGGACAGGGCGAAAGATACGCAGTATTTT. It encodes CASTQWDRAKDTQYF.

This clonotype was counted a few times. The chain employs TRBV5-1 and TRBJ2-7; possible D gene TRBD1, 5 bases. Germline lookup yields CDR1 SGHRS and CDR2 YFSETQ. The V end lost 3 bases, the J end lost 6 bases, and 16 bases lay between the germline ends. The CDR3 extends over 14 amino acids. The CDR3 protein is CASSSTDKEGEQYF. DNA of the CDR3: TGCGCCAGCAGCTCAACGGACAAGGAAGGCGAGCAGTACTTC.

This clonotype was seen a handful of times. V usage is TRBV29-1 and J usage is TRBJ1-1, with 7 bases identical to TRBD1. The CDR3 spans 13 residues. J was trimmed by 1 base and V by 5 bases; bases with no gene match: 4. Germline CDR1 reads SQVTM; CDR2 reads ANQGSEA. The CDR3 sequence: CSVQTGTNTEAFF. The CDR3 DNA reads TGCAGCGTTCAGACAGGGACGAACACTGAAGCTTTCTTT.

The rearrangement links TRBV15 to TRBJ1-3, with unresolved D. The CDR3 extends over 12 amino acids. Trimming took 5 bases from V and 8 from J, leaving 10 bases between them. CDR1 is LNHNV, CDR2 YYDKDF, per germline (reference sequence). This CDR3 reads CATSPNPDTIYF. The CDR3 bases are TGTGCCACCAGCCCGAACCCGGACACCATATATTTT.

For the CDR3, the DNA is TGTGCCACCAGCAGAGATCAGGGACCCTACGAGCAGTACTTC. Translation: CATSRDQGPYEQYF. The rearrangement joins TRBV15 to TRBJ2-7; TRBD1 or TRBD2 may be the D gene (5 bases each). Germline CDR1 LNHNV, CDR2 YYDKDF (reference sequence). The V gene lost 0 bases and the J gene lost 2 bases, with 8 bases spanning the gap. The length of the CDR3 is 14 residues.

This chain connects TRBV11-2 to TRBJ2-5, with D possibly being TRBD2 (6 bases). Germline V gives CDR1 SGHAT, CDR2 FQNNGV. V lost 0 bases and J lost 5, with 16 bases in between. The CDR3 is 16 amino acids. CDR3 in DNA: TGTGCCAGCAGCTTAGACTGGGACTCCGGCCGGGAGACCCAGTACTTC. Its protein is CASSLDWDSGRETQYF.

The J gene is TRBJ2-1, the V gene TRBV20-1; TRBD2 matches 7 bases. The CDR3 spans 17 residues. Germline V gene lookup returns CDR1 DFQATT and CDR2 SNEGSKA (reference sequence). J was trimmed by 3 bases and V by 4 bases; bases with no gene match: 15. The CDR3 coding sequence is TGCAGTGCTACCCGAGGGGTAACGGGAGGTTTCTACAATGAGCAGTTCTTC. Amino acids: CSATRGVTGGFYNEQFF.

The gene calls are TRBV7-9 and TRBJ2-5; possible D gene TRBD1, 5 bases. Trimming removed 5 bases at V and 5 bases at J, with 18 bases between. The CDR3 has 15 residues. Germline values: CDR1 SEHNR, CDR2 FQNEAQ (reference sequence). The chain's CDR3 is CASSRQFRRRETQYF. CDR3 DNA: TGTGCCAGCAGCCGACAGTTCCGGAGACGGGAGACCCAGTACTTC.

In this sample, this clonotype turned up once. This chain joins TRBV6-1 and TRBJ2-1; no clear D. Germline CDR1 and CDR2: MNHNS and SASEGT. V was pared by 6 bases and J by 3 bases, with 9 bases between. The CDR3 is made up of 13 amino acids. CDR3 in amino acids: CASRGQHYNEQFF. The CDR3 DNA follows: TGTGCCAGCAGGGGCCAGCACTACAATGAGCAGTTCTTC.

This clonotype was recorded many times. The chain joins TRBV7-2 to TRBJ2-3; 9 nucleotides line up with TRBD2. This CDR3 contains 16 residues. V trimming: 1 base; J trimming: 2 bases; junction bases outside the gene matches: 4. From germline, CDR1 is SGHTA and CDR2 FQGNSA. DNA for the CDR3: TGTGCCAGCAGCTTAGGGGGCGGGAGGGCCACAGATACGCAGTATTTT. It encodes CASSLGGGRATDTQYF.

V gene TRBV15 combines with J gene TRBJ2-7; D not certain. V was shortened by 0 bases and J by 6 bases, with 15 bases between the two germline ends. The CDR3 consists of 15 residues. Germline loops: CDR1 LNHNV, CDR2 YYDKDF (reference sequence). CDR3 protein: CATSRDRGLTTEQYF. The DNA for the CDR3 is TGTGCCACCAGCAGAGATCGAGGCCTAACTACCGAGCAGTACTTC.

The chain employs TRBV20-1 and TRBJ2-6; D is tentatively TRBD1 or TRBD2 (7 bases each). The CDR3 contains 15 residues. Deletions cut 2 bases from V and 2 bases from J, with 10 bases between. CDR1 and CDR2 (germline): DFQATT, SNEGSKA (reference sequence). The CDR3 nucleotides read TGCAGTGCTAGACCAGGGGGGGCTGGGGCCAACGTCCTGACTTTC. It specifies CSARPGGAGANVLTF.